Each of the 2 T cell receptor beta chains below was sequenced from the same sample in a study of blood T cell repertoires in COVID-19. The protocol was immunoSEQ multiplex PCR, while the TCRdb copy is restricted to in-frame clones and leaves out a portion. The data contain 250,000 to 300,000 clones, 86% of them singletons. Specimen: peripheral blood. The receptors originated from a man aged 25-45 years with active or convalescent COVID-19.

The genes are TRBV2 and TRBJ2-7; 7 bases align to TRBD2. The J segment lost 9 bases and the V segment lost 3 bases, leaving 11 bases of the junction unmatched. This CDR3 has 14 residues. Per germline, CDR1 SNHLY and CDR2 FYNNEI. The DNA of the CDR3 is TGTGCCAGCAGTGACGGCCTAGCGGTCTTGCTGCAGTACTTC. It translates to CASSDGLAVLLQYF. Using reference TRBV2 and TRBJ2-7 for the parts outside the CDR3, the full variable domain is EPEVTQTPSHQVTQMGQEVILRCVPISNHLYFYWYRQILGQKVEFLVSFYNNEISEKSEIFDDQFSVERPDGSNFTLKIRSTKLEDSAMYFCASSDGLAVLLQYFGPGTRLTVT.

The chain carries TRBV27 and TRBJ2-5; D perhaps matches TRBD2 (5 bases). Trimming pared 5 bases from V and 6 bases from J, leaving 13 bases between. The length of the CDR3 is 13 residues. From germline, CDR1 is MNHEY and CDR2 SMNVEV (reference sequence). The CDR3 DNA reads TGTGCCAGCAGTGTACCGGGGAAAAAGACCCAGTACTTC. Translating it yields CASSVPGKKTQYF.